The next 30 T cell receptor beta chains were all read from a single sample in a study of cytomegalovirus exposure and HLA in healthy donors. A multiplex PCR was run with 60 Vbeta primers and 13 Jbeta primers. The data were produced by immunoSEQ multiplex PCR, yet TCRdb's version contains in-frame clones alone and is incomplete. Of 100,000 to 140,000 clones listed, around 73% are singletons. The sample was PBMCs. The source is a man under 40 in good health and CMV-seronegative.

This chain connects TRBV28 to TRBJ2-3; a possible D gene is TRBD1 (5 bases). The CDR3 loop spans 13 amino acids. Trimming took off 6 bases at V and 0 bases at J, with 7 bases between the two ends. Germline lookup yields CDR1 MDHEN and CDR2 SYDVKM. CDR3 sequence (DNA): TGTGCCAGCAGACAGGAGAGCACAGATACGCAGTATTTT. This translates into CASRQESTDTQYF. Using reference TRBV28 and TRBJ2-3 for the parts outside the CDR3, the full variable domain is DVKVTQSSRYLVKRTGEKVFLECVQDMDHENMFWYRQDPGLGLRLIYFSYDVKMKEKGDIPEGYSVSREKKERFSLILESASTNQTSMYLCASRQESTDTQYFGPGTRLTVL.

The chain has TRBV2 and TRBJ1-3; D gene uncertain. The CDR3 sequence is 14 residues long. The germline V and J ends were trimmed by 1 base and 0 bases, with 4 bases remaining between them. Germline assignment: CDR1 SNHLY and CDR2 FYNNEI. The CDR3 nucleotides are TGTGCCAGCAGTGAAGTTCACTCTGGAAACACCATATATTTT. It specifies CASSEVHSGNTIYF.

CDR3 nucleotides: TGTGCCAGCAGCCCATCGGGGGGGCCCCAAGAGACCCAGTACTTC. Protein product: CASSPSGGPQETQYF. The V call is TRBV9, the J call TRBJ2-5, with 8 positions matching TRBD2. The CDR3 contains 15 residues. V was pared by 4 bases and J by 1 base, with 6 bases of the junction left unmatched. The germline V gene has CDR1 SGDLS and CDR2 YYNGEE.

This clone was detected a few times. The rearrangement links TRBV10-3 to TRBJ2-1; TRBD2 aligns across 9 bases. This CDR3 contains 16 residues. In germline, CDR1 is ENHRY, CDR2 SYGVKD. J gave up 4 bases and V 2 bases, and 6 bases lay outside the gene matches. CDR3 sequence (DNA): TGTGCCATCAGTGAGATGGGGCGGGGGGGATACAATGAGCAGTTCTTC. Amino acid sequence: CAISEMGRGGYNEQFF.

The chain uses TRBV4-1 and TRBJ2-3, with TRBD2 matching over 9 bases. The germline gives CDR1 MGHRA, CDR2 YSYEKL. V gave up 3 bases and J gave up 1 base; unmatched junction bases: 8. The CDR3 extends over 17 amino acids. The chain's CDR3 is CASSQVSGSRGTDTQYF. In DNA form, the CDR3 reads TGCGCCAGCAGCCAGGTTAGCGGGAGTCGTGGCACAGATACGCAGTATTTT.

The chain employs TRBV5-4 and TRBJ1-4, with D unresolved. V gave up 4 bases and J gave up 2 bases, with 9 bases separating them. Germline V CDR1 and CDR2: SGHNT, YYREEE (reference sequence). The CDR3 runs 14 residues. The CDR3 DNA follows: TGTGCCAGCAGCCCGGGTTCTACTAATGAAAAACTGTTTTTT. Its protein product is CASSPGSTNEKLFF.

This clone was seen only once. The J gene is TRBJ2-5, the V gene TRBV5-6; perhaps TRBD1 as D (6 bases). Matching the DNA end better, TRBJ2-7 makes the J call doubtful. Per germline, CDR1 SGHDT and CDR2 YYEEEE. This CDR3 is 14 amino acids long. The CDR3 DNA reads as TGTGCCAGCACCCTCAGGGGTCTATCCTACGAGCAGTACTTC. It yields the protein CASTLRGLSYEQYF.

The CDR3 loop reads CASRPRDSTYGYTF. The CDR3, as DNA: TGTGCCAGCAGGCCACGGGACAGCACCTATGGCTACACCTTC. The chain is built from TRBV6-1 and TRBJ1-2, with TRBD1 identical over 7 bases. The CDR3 sequence is 14 residues long. V dropped 6 bases and J dropped 4; count of bases not matched to a gene: 8. CDR1 and CDR2 from the germline V gene are MNHNS and SASEGT.

This chain uses TRBV30 with TRBJ1-4, with D possibly TRBD1 on 6 matching bases. Trimming cost V 4 bases and J 8 bases, with 11 bases left between them. This CDR3 contains 12 residues. Per germline, CDR1 GTSNPN and CDR2 SVGIG (reference sequence). The DNA for the CDR3 is TGTGCCTGGATGCCGGGACAAGAAAAACTGTTTTTT. Translation: CAWMPGQEKLFF.

The CDR3 sequence: CASRYAQGSVYNEQFF. For the CDR3, the DNA is TGTGCCAGCAGATACGCACAGGGGTCGGTCTACAATGAGCAGTTCTTC. The rearrangement links TRBV28 to TRBJ2-1; 7 nucleotides align to TRBD1. With 6 bases clipped from V and 3 bases from J, the junction kept 11 bases outside the gene matches. Germline V gene data show CDR1 as MDHEN and CDR2 as SYDVKM. This CDR3 is 16 amino acids long.

The V call is TRBV18, the J call TRBJ2-7; 7 positions agree with TRBD2. Unmatched junction bases numbered 10, after V lost 8 bases and J lost 6 bases. Germline V lookup: CDR1 KGHSH, CDR2 LQKENI. The CDR3 contains 13 residues. CDR3 residues: CASAQRESSEQYF. The CDR3 DNA reads TGTGCCAGCGCACAGCGGGAAAGCTCCGAGCAGTACTTC.

The J gene is TRBJ2-2, the V gene TRBV2; TRBD2 agrees at 11 bases. This CDR3 has 18 residues. V lost 5 bases and J lost 0; bases outside the gene matches: 8. Germline lookup yields CDR1 SNHLY and CDR2 FYNNEI. CDR3 in DNA: TGTGCCAGCAGTAGCCCAGGACTAGCGGGCCCGAACACCGGGGAGCTGTTTTTT. It encodes CASSSPGLAGPNTGELFF.

The rearrangement uses TRBV18 and TRBJ1-1, with D unresolved. Germline CDR1 reads KGHSH; CDR2 reads LQKENI. The V gene lost 3 bases and the J gene lost 5 bases, with 10 bases spanning the gap. This CDR3 spans 13 amino acids. CDR3 DNA: TGTGCCAGCTCACCGCTAGTTGAGACTGAAGCTTTCTTT. This codes for CASSPLVETEAFF.

The chain couples TRBV4-1 to TRBJ2-7, with TRBD2 matching over 7 bases. Germline V gene lookup returns CDR1 MGHRA and CDR2 YSYEKL. The CDR3 is 16 amino acids. Trimming took 1 base from V and 3 from J; bases not matched to a gene: 9. CDR3 amino acids: CASSQVGEGGIYEQYF. For the CDR3, the DNA is TGCGCCAGCAGCCAAGTCGGGGAGGGCGGGATCTACGAGCAGTACTTC.

The rearrangement joins TRBV5-6 to TRBJ1-2; D may be TRBD1 (5 bases). Germline V lookup: CDR1 SGHDT, CDR2 YYEEEE. This CDR3 spans 12 amino acids. Trimming left V 4 bases short and J 7 bases short, with 11 bases between. CDR3 sequence: CASSGRVPGYTF. Written as DNA, the CDR3 is TGTGCCAGCAGCGGCAGGGTGCCTGGCTACACCTTC.

In its sample, this clone was seen a few times. The rearrangement links TRBV19 to TRBJ2-5; 8 nucleotides match TRBD1. Germline CDR1 reads LNHDA; CDR2 reads SQIVND (reference sequence). CDR3 length: 15 residues. J lost 7 bases, V lost 3 bases, and 10 bases had no gene match. CDR3 sequence reads: CASSMGQVPGGTQYF. The CDR3, as DNA: TGTGCCAGTAGTATGGGACAGGTCCCCGGGGGGACCCAGTACTTC. Looking up the rest from reference TRBV19 and TRBJ2-5 gives the full variable domain: DGGITQSPKYLFRKEGQNVTLSCEQNLNHDAMYWYRQDPGQGLRLIYYSQIVNDFQKGDIAEGYSVSREKKESFPLTVTSAQKNPTAFYLCASSMGQVPGGTQYFGPGTRLLVL.

The chain carries TRBV19 and TRBJ2-7, with TRBD1 matching 9 bases. The V gene's germline CDR1 is LNHDA and CDR2 SQIVND (reference sequence). There are 15 residues in the CDR3. V lost 5 bases to trimming and J lost 0 bases; unmatched junction nucleotides: 5. The CDR3 region has the DNA TGTGCCAGTAGTGCAGACAGGGGGATCTCCTACGAGCAGTACTTC. It is translated as CASSADRGISYEQYF.

This chain connects TRBV5-1 to TRBJ2-5, with 11 positions matching TRBD1. The DNA end favors TRBJ2-7, so the J call may be wrong. Germline CDR1 and CDR2: SGHRS and YFSETQ. This CDR3 has 16 residues. The CDR3: CASSLAVGQGVNEQYF. CDR3 in DNA: TGCGCCAGCAGCTTGGCCGTGGGACAGGGGGTCAACGAGCAGTACTTC.

This sequence joins TRBV5-1 and TRBJ2-3; a weak D match, TRBD1 (6 bases). The CDR3 is made up of 15 amino acids. The V gene's germline CDR1 is SGHRS and CDR2 YFSETQ. V shed 0 bases and J shed 1 base, with 9 bases lying between them. This CDR3 is CASSLDRAGTDTQYF. As DNA, the CDR3 is TGCGCCAGCAGCTTGGACAGGGCAGGCACAGATACGCAGTATTTT.

CDR3 DNA sequence: TGCGCCAGCAGCTTGGGACAGGGGGACACCGGGGAGCTGTTTTTT. Encoded protein: CASSLGQGDTGELFF. This chain joins TRBV5-1 and TRBJ2-2, with 9 bases that match TRBD1. V was pared by 0 bases and J by 3 bases, with 0 bases of the junction left unmatched. The germline CDR1 and CDR2 sequences are SGHRS and YFSETQ. CDR3 size: 15 residues.

As concerns this clone: The same CDR3 is also encoded by other DNA sequences in this sample. V and J are TRBV5-1 and TRBJ2-7; no definite D call. The CDR3 has 13 residues. The germline gives CDR1 SGHRS, CDR2 YFSETQ. Trimming pared 0 bases from V and 4 bases from J, leaving 8 bases between. This CDR3 is CASSLGAPYEQYF. The CDR3 bases are TGCGCCAGCAGCTTGGGGGCCCCTTACGAGCAGTACTTC. Supplemented by reference TRBV5-1 and TRBJ2-7, the full variable domain reads KAGVTQTPRYLIKTRGQQVTLSCSPISGHRSVSWYQQTPGQGLQFLFEYFSETQRNKGNFPGRFSGRQFSNSRSEMNVSTLELGDSALYLCASSLGAPYEQYFGPGTRLTVT.

The chain combines TRBV14 with TRBJ2-7, with 8 bases fitting TRBD2. V lost 1 base, J lost 3 bases, and 8 bases stayed unmatched. There are 16 residues in the CDR3. Looked up from germline, CDR1 is SGHDN and CDR2 is FVKESK. CDR3 sequence (DNA): TGTGCCAGCAGCCAAGGGGGGACTAGTAGCATCTACGAGCAGTACTTC. This gives the protein CASSQGGTSSIYEQYF.

The V and J genes are TRBV10-3 and TRBJ1-4, with 7 bases that match TRBD1. Germline CDR1 reads ENHRY; CDR2 reads SYGVKD. V shed 5 bases and J 1 base; nucleotides not matched to a gene: 7. This CDR3 is 16 amino acids long. The CDR3 region has the DNA TGTGCCATCAGTCCACGACAGGGTGGAACTAATGAAAAACTGTTTTTT. Translation gives CAISPRQGGTNEKLFF.

This clone showed up just once. This chain connects TRBV4-2 to TRBJ2-7, with D perhaps TRBD2 (6 bases). Per the germline V gene, CDR1 is LGHNA and CDR2 is YNFKEQ. The CDR3 spans 15 residues. V lost 1 base, J lost 2 bases, and 12 bases lay in between. In DNA form, the CDR3 reads TGTGCCAGCAGCCAAGGGCGGGACCGCCCCTACGAGCAGTACTTC. It is translated as CASSQGRDRPYEQYF.

The chain recombines TRBV11-2 with TRBJ2-5, with TRBD2 as a possible D gene (5 bases). Germline V lookup: CDR1 SGHAT, CDR2 FQNNGV. This CDR3 comprises 13 residues. V lost 3 bases and J 5 bases, leaving 10 bases between the germline ends. The CDR3 DNA sequence: TGTGCCAGCAGCTTCGGACTTCGGGAGACCCAGTACTTC. Its protein is CASSFGLRETQYF.

This chain uses TRBV7-3 with TRBJ2-7; the D gene is possibly TRBD1 (7 bases). The CDR3 is 16 residues long. V lost 3 bases to trimming and J lost 3 bases, with 18 bases between them. CDR1 and CDR2 (germline): SGHTA, FQGTGA. CDR3 bases: TGTGCCAGCAGCTTGTCGGGCGGGACAGCGGGCTACGAGCAGTACTTC. This gives the protein CASSLSGGTAGYEQYF.

The table lists this clone with a few counts. The rearrangement uses TRBV6-1 and TRBJ1-6; D is uncertain. CDR3 length: 12 residues. Germline CDR1 is MNHNS and CDR2 is SASEGT. Deletions cut 4 bases from V and 5 bases from J, with 3 bases between. CDR3 amino acids: CASSADNSPLHF. CDR3 bases: TGTGCCAGCAGTGCTGATAATTCACCCCTCCACTTT.

The chain is built from TRBV4-2 and TRBJ1-5; D may be TRBD1 (6 bases). The V end lost 0 bases, the J end lost 5 bases, and 20 bases lay between the germline ends. Germline lookup yields CDR1 LGHNA and CDR2 YNFKEQ. The CDR3 runs to 18 residues. Written as DNA, the CDR3 is TGTGCCAGCAGCCAAGATCCCCCAGGACAGAGAATATATCAGCCCCAGCATTTT. Its translation: CASSQDPPGQRIYQPQHF.

The V call is TRBV7-2, the J call TRBJ2-1; possibly TRBD2 for D (6 bases). There are 13 residues in the CDR3. The V end was cut by 5 bases, the J end by 8 bases, with 13 bases between. Looked up from germline, CDR1 is SGHTA and CDR2 is FQGNSA. DNA for the CDR3: TGTGCCAGCAGCCCTCCTAGCGTCCATGAGCAGTTCTTC. It yields the protein CASSPPSVHEQFF.

The chain links TRBV11-2 to TRBJ2-7; 11 positions match TRBD1. Germline trimming cut 8 bases from V and 2 bases from J; bases unmatched to any gene: 5. The CDR3 sequence is 14 residues long. The germline gives CDR1 SGHAT, CDR2 FQNNGV. Written as DNA, the CDR3 is TGTGCCAGCCGGCAGGGACAGGGGGCCTACGAGCAGTACTTC. It translates to CASRQGQGAYEQYF.